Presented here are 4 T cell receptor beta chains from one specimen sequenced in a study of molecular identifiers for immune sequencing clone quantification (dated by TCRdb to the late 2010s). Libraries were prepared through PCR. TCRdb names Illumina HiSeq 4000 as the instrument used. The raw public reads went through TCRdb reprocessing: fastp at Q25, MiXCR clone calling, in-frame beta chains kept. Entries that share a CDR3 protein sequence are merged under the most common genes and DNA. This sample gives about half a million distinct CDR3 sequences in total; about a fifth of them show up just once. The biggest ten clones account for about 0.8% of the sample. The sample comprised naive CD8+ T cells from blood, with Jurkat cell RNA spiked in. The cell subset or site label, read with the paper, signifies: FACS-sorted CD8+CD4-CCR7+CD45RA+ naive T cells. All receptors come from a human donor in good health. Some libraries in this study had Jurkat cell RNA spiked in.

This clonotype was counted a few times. CDR3 bases: TGTGCCAGCAGCCCGATAGCGGGAGGCTCCATTACGGAGCTGTTTTTT. Translation: CASSPIAGGSITELFF. This rearrangement joins TRBV7-9 to TRBJ2-2; the match to TRBD2 covers 10 bases. From germline, CDR1 is SEHNR and CDR2 FQNEAQ (reference sequence). The CDR3 runs to 16 residues. Losses at the gene ends were 5 bases for V and 10 bases for J; bases not matched to a gene: 13.

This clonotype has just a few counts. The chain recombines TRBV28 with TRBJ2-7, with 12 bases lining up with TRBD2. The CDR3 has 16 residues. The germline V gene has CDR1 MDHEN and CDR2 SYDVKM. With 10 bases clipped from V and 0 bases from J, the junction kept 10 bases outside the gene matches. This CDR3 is CAIATGLAGNSYEQYF. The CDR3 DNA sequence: TGTGCCATTGCCACGGGACTAGCGGGCAACTCCTACGAGCAGTACTTC. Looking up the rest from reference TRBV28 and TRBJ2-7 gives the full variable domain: DVKVTQSSRYLVKRTGEKVFLECVQDMDHENMFWYRQDPGLGLRLIYFSYDVKMKEKGDIPEGYSVSREKKERFSLILESASTNQTSMYLCAIATGLAGNSYEQYFGPGTRLTVT.

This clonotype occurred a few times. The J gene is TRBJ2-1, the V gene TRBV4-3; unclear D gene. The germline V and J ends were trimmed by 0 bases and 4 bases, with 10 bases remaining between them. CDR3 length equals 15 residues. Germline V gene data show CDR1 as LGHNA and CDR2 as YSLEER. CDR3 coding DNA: TGCGCCAGCAGCCAAGATTTGGGCCAGTACAATGAGCAGTTCTTC. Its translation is CASSQDLGQYNEQFF.

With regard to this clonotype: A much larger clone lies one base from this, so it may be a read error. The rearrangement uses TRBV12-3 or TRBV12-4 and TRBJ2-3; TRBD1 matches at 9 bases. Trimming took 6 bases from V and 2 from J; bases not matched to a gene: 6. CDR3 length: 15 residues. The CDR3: CASSSDRGLTDTQYF. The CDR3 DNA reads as TGTGCCAGCAGCTCGGACAGGGGCCTCACAGATACGCAGTATTTT.